A selection of T cell receptor beta chains follows, all from one sample in a study of graft-versus-host responses after intestinal transplantation. Clones were read by immunoSEQ multiplex PCR, and TCRdb kept only the in-frame ones, dropping some. Here the sample spans more than 9,500 clones, about 80% being singletons. The input for sequencing was PBMCs, taken approximately 490 days after intestinal transplant. The receptors originated from a human patient who received an intestinal transplant, so some T cells may come from the graft donor. Both conserved end residues are part of each CDR3. A D gene is named only where the DNA matches it firmly. Only some rows state a clone size, as once, few, many or a class for expanded clones.

TRBV4-2	TRBJ2-2	once	NA	CASSYILTVNTGELFF	TGTGCCAGCAGCTATATTTTAACGGTTAACACCGGGGAGCTGTTTTTT
TRBV5-1	TRBJ2-7	NA	NA	CASSQGRVSYEQYF	TGCGCCAGCAGCCAAGGGAGAGTCTCCTACGAGCAGTACTTC
TRBV7-3	TRBJ2-1	NA	TRBD2	CASSLRRESNEQFF	TGTGCCAGCAGCTTAAGGCGGGAGAGTAATGAGCAGTTCTTC
TRBV5-3	TRBJ2-7	few	NA	CARRRDYEQYF	TGTGCCAGAAGACGGGACTACGAGCAGTACTTC
TRBV6-1	TRBJ1-2	NA	NA	CASTEAGTARNGYTF	TGTGCCAGCACGGAAGCCGGGACGGCTAGAAATGGCTACACCTTC
TRBV27	TRBJ2-2	NA	TRBD1	CASSHRGQGASGELFF	TGTGCCAGCAGCCACCGCGGGCAGGGGGCCAGCGGGGAGCTGTTTTTT
TRBV5-1	TRBJ2-7	NA	TRBD2	CASSLAGNRRGVGSYF	TGCGCCAGCAGCTTGGCCGGCAACAGGCGGGGGGTGGGGAGTTACTTC
TRBV6-5	TRBJ1-5	NA	NA	CASSLSGPMKQPQHF	TGTGCCAGCAGTCTTTCCGGGCCCATGAAACAGCCCCAGCATTTT
TRBV28	TRBJ1-2	medium-sized	NA	CASRGAVRGTLNYGYTF	TGTGCCAGCCGGGGGGCGGTGCGGGGGACTCTAAACTATGGCTACACCTTC
TRBV18	TRBJ1-3	NA	NA	CASSPRAGEDSGNTIYF	TGTGCCAGCTCACCACGGGCCGGGGAGGACTCTGGAAACACCATATATTTT
TRBV30	TRBJ2-5	NA	TRBD2	CAWSRGGRYETQYF	TGTGCCTGGAGTAGGGGCGGGAGATACGAGACCCAGTACTTC
TRBV10-2	TRBJ2-3	NA	NA	CASSGWVGTDTQYF	TGCGCCAGCAGTGGTTGGGTGGGAACAGATACGCAGTATTTT
TRBV14	TRBJ2-1	NA	NA	CASSPSRTEQKNEQFF	TGTGCCAGCAGCCCCTCCAGGACAGAACAAAAAAATGAGCAGTTCTTC
TRBV6-5	TRBJ2-1	NA	NA	CASSWDASSYNEQFF	TGTGCCAGCAGCTGGGACGCTAGCTCCTACAATGAGCAGTTCTTC
TRBV10-3	TRBJ2-1	NA	NA	CAISESISGISNNEQFF	TGTGCCATCAGTGAGTCGATTAGCGGAATCTCTAACAATGAGCAGTTCTTC
TRBV5-1	TRBJ1-4	once	NA	CASSPSTANNEKLFF	TGCGCCAGCAGCCCCTCGACGGCAAATAATGAAAAACTGTTTTTT
TRBV11-2	TRBJ2-7	NA	NA	CASSLGGGAEQYF	TGTGCCAGCAGCTTAGGGGGCGGGGCCGAGCAGTACTTC
TRBV6-5	TRBJ2-3	NA	TRBD2	CASSPGLESDTQYF	TGTGCCAGCAGCCCCGGACTAGAGTCTGATACGCAGTATTTT
TRBV6-4	TRBJ2-7	NA	NA	CASSGVRSYEQYF	TGTGCCAGCAGTGGTGTCAGGTCCTACGAGCAGTACTTC
TRBV6-1	TRBJ1-1	few	NA	CASSGYEYTEAFF	TGTGCCAGCAGTGGATACGAGTACACTGAAGCTTTCTTT
TRBV5-4	TRBJ2-4	NA	NA	CASSLAGAKNIQYF	TGTGCCAGCAGCTTGGCGGGGGCCAAAAACATTCAGTACTTC
TRBV7-9	TRBJ2-2	few	TRBD1	CASSTQQGAPGELFF	TGTGCCAGCAGCACCCAACAGGGGGCCCCCGGGGAGCTGTTTTTT